Below are 22 T cell receptor beta chains sequenced from a single sample in a study of cytomegalovirus exposure and HLA in healthy donors. With 60 Vbeta and 13 Jbeta primers, the PCR was carried out. Sequencing used immunoSEQ multiplex PCR; TCRdb keeps in-frame clones, though not all of them. Here the sample spans 130,000 to 150,000 clones, roughly 80% being singletons. The source material was PBMCs. These receptors were taken from a man aged 40-49 years in good health and CMV-seronegative.

This chain connects TRBV13 to TRBJ2-6, with D possibly matching TRBD1 (6 bases). The CDR3 is made up of 15 amino acids. Germline V gene data show CDR1 as PRHDT and CDR2 as FYEKMQ (reference sequence). V lost 6 bases and J lost 1, with 10 bases in between. CDR3 amino acids: CASSSRGSGANVLTF. DNA for the CDR3: TGTGCCAGCAGTTCTAGGGGGTCTGGGGCCAACGTCCTGACTTTC.

The V call is TRBV5-1, the J call TRBJ1-1; the D is unclear. Trimming removed 3 bases from V and 6 bases from J, with 12 bases in between. The CDR3 is made up of 13 amino acids. CDR1 and CDR2 (germline): SGHRS, YFSETQ. CDR3 loop: CASSSLQKAEAFF. The CDR3 DNA sequence: TGCGCCAGCAGCTCTTTACAAAAAGCTGAAGCTTTCTTT. The full variable domain, its missing parts supplied by reference TRBV5-1 and TRBJ1-1, is KAGVTQTPRYLIKTRGQQVTLSCSPISGHRSVSWYQQTPGQGLQFLFEYFSETQRNKGNFPGRFSGRQFSNSRSEMNVSTLELGDSALYLCASSSLQKAEAFFGQGTRLTVV.

The chain is built from TRBV7-9 and TRBJ1-4, with 8 positions matching TRBD1. The junction had 5 bases not matched to a gene; V was cut back by 1 base and J by 1 base. This CDR3 has 17 residues. Germline V gene sequence: CDR1 SEHNR, CDR2 FQNEAQ (reference sequence). In nucleotides, the CDR3 is TGTGCCAGCAGCTTAGTAGGCAGGGGGCGAACTAATGAAAAACTGTTTTTT. It yields the protein CASSLVGRGRTNEKLFF.

The genes are TRBV5-1 and TRBJ1-1; D might be TRBD1 (6 bases). This CDR3 spans 15 amino acids. Per the germline V gene, CDR1 is SGHRS and CDR2 is YFSETQ. The ends were cut back, 4 bases at V and 2 bases at J, with 15 bases in the middle. The CDR3: CASSLDSDRNTEAFF. The DNA of the CDR3 is TGCGCCAGCAGCCTGGACAGTGACCGCAACACTGAAGCTTTCTTT.

The V and J genes are TRBV5-4 and TRBJ1-1; D perhaps matches TRBD1 (6 bases). V lost 0 bases, J lost 2 bases, and 11 bases lay in between. This CDR3 spans 15 amino acids. The germline V gene encodes CDR1 SGHNT and CDR2 YYREEE (reference sequence). For the CDR3, the DNA is TGTGCCAGCAGCTTGGAACCACAGGGTAACACTGAAGCTTTCTTT. This encodes CASSLEPQGNTEAFF.

The chain is built from TRBV5-3 and TRBJ2-7, with D tentatively TRBD2 (5 bases). TRBV5-3 counts as an open reading frame of uncertain function. The CDR3 length is 16 residues. The V gene lost 4 bases and the J gene lost 5 bases, with 22 bases spanning the gap. The CDR3 coding sequence is TGTGCCAGAAGCGTGCTTCTGGGGAGATCCTATGACGAGCAGTACTTC. Translated, it gives CARSVLLGRSYDEQYF.

The V call is TRBV28, the J call TRBJ2-7; D gene ambiguous. This CDR3 comprises 13 residues. The germline gives CDR1 MDHEN, CDR2 SYDVKM. The V end was cut by 2 bases, the J end by 3 bases, with 8 bases between. Here the CDR3 reads CASSLGDLYEQYF. CDR3 DNA sequence: TGTGCCAGCAGTTTAGGAGATCTCTACGAGCAGTACTTC.

Comments on this clone: An end of the junction does not agree with germline; a read error may underlie this. The same CDR3 also results from other DNA sequences found in this sample. This chain connects TRBV11-1 to TRBJ1-6; a possible D gene is TRBD1 (5 bases). This CDR3 has 15 amino acids. CDR1 SGHAT and CDR2 FQDESV come from the germline V gene (reference sequence). For the CDR3, the DNA is TGTGCCAGCAGCTTGGACACTGGAAGAAATTCCCCCCTCCACTTT. Translating it yields CASSLDTGRNSPLHF.

The chain recombines TRBV5-8 with TRBJ1-5; the D is unclear. The CDR3 has 15 amino acids. The germline V gene encodes CDR1 SGHTS and CDR2 YDEGEE. V dropped 6 bases and J dropped 0 bases, with 13 bases sitting between them. DNA for the CDR3: TGTGCCAGCACGGAGGCCGGTCATAGCAATCAGCCCCAGCATTTT. Its protein product is CASTEAGHSNQPQHF. The entire variable domain, with the rest obtained from reference TRBV5-8 and TRBJ1-5, is as follows: EAGVTQSPTHLIKTRGQQATLRCSPISGHTSVYWYQQALGLGLQFLLWYDEGEERNRGNFPPRFSGRQFPNYSSELNVNALELEDSALYLCASTEAGHSNQPQHFGDGTRLSIL.

The chain links TRBV19 to TRBJ1-5, with D possibly TRBD1 on 6 matching bases. CDR1 and CDR2 from the germline V gene are LNHDA and SQIVND (reference sequence). The length of the CDR3 is 15 residues. V dropped 1 base and J dropped 1 base, with 8 bases sitting between them. DNA of the CDR3: TGTGCCAGTAGTATAGTGGACAGCAGCAATCAGCCCCAGCATTTT. This gives the protein CASSIVDSSNQPQHF.

V is TRBV28 and J is TRBJ1-1; TRBD1 aligns across 10 bases. From germline, CDR1 is MDHEN and CDR2 SYDVKM. The CDR3 consists of 15 residues. Germline trimming cut 10 bases from V and 7 bases from J; bases unmatched to any gene: 15. CDR3 amino acids: CATHSPGQGRGEAFF. CDR3 bases: TGTGCCACCCACTCCCCGGGACAGGGGCGGGGTGAAGCTTTCTTT.

The chain has TRBV6-6 and TRBJ2-7; 10 bases line up with TRBD1. The V segment lost 3 bases and the J segment 3 bases; nucleotides outside the gene matches: 8. Germline V lookup: CDR1 MNHNY, CDR2 SVGAGI (reference sequence). This CDR3 is built from 16 residues. The CDR3 here is CASSYSGQGGLYEQYF. The CDR3 DNA reads as TGTGCCAGCAGTTATTCTGGACAGGGGGGACTCTACGAGCAGTACTTC.

This chain joins TRBV14 and TRBJ2-1, with D tentatively TRBD1 (5 bases). CDR1 is SGHDN, CDR2 FVKESK, per germline. This CDR3 has 13 residues. Between the trimmed V and J ends, which lost 1 base and 9 bases, there was a span of 10 bases. The CDR3 protein is CASSQVLGVEQFF. The CDR3 DNA follows: TGTGCCAGCAGCCAAGTCCTAGGGGTTGAGCAGTTCTTC. The complete variable domain, with remaining parts taken from reference TRBV14 and TRBJ2-1, reads EAGVTQFPSHSVIEKGQTVTLRCDPISGHDNLYWYRRVMGKEIKFLLHFVKESKQDESGMPNNRFLAERTGGTYSTLKVQPAELEDSGVYFCASSQVLGVEQFFGPGTRLTVL.

This chain links TRBV6-4 with TRBJ2-1, with 14 bases lining up with TRBD2. Germline CDR1 MRHNA, CDR2 SNTAGT. V gave up 4 bases and J gave up 4 bases; unmatched junction bases: 0. This CDR3 is built from 15 residues. The DNA for the CDR3 is TGTGCCAGCAGTGGGACTAGCGGGGGGTACAATGAGCAGTTCTTC. Its protein is CASSGTSGGYNEQFF.

The rearrangement links TRBV28 to TRBJ2-7; TRBD2 agrees at 10 bases. Germline V lookup: CDR1 MDHEN, CDR2 SYDVKM. With V trimmed by 4 bases and J by 3 bases, 6 bases remained unmatched. The CDR3 loop spans 15 amino acids. CDR3 in amino acids: CASSSPSGGNYEQYF. Here the CDR3 DNA reads TGTGCCAGCAGTTCCCCTAGCGGGGGAAACTACGAGCAGTACTTC.

The V gene is TRBV5-1, the J gene TRBJ2-3; TRBD2 is a possible D gene (6 bases). Germline V gives CDR1 SGHRS, CDR2 YFSETQ. The CDR3 runs to 15 residues. V lost 4 bases, J lost 2 bases, and 14 bases lay in between. The CDR3 coding sequence is TGCGCCAGCAGCCGACCTACGGGGGACACAGATACGCAGTATTTT. Amino acids: CASSRPTGDTDTQYF. Variable domain in full (rest from reference TRBV5-1 and TRBJ2-3): KAGVTQTPRYLIKTRGQQVTLSCSPISGHRSVSWYQQTPGQGLQFLFEYFSETQRNKGNFPGRFSGRQFSNSRSEMNVSTLELGDSALYLCASSRPTGDTDTQYFGPGTRLTVL.

V gene TRBV5-1 combines with J gene TRBJ2-3; 12 bases map to TRBD2. The V gene end was trimmed by 0 bases and the J gene end by 3 bases; junction bases not matched to a gene: 8. Germline loops: CDR1 SGHRS, CDR2 YFSETQ. The CDR3 covers 18 residues. The CDR3 loop is CASSLARTSGARTDTQYF. In DNA form, the CDR3 reads TGCGCCAGCAGCTTGGCTCGGACTAGCGGGGCTCGGACAGATACGCAGTATTTT.

The chain carries TRBV4-2 and TRBJ2-5, with a possible D match to TRBD2 (6 bases). Germline V gene lookup returns CDR1 LGHNA and CDR2 YNFKEQ. The CDR3 is 14 residues long. With 2 bases removed from V and 11 bases from J, the gap between germline ends came to 18 bases. CDR3 in DNA: TGTGCCAGCAGCCAAACTGGGACTGTCCGCAGTCAGTACTTC. Translated: CASSQTGTVRSQYF.

This clone has a handful of counts. This chain links TRBV19 with TRBJ2-7, with D maybe TRBD2 (5 bases). Germline CDR1 LNHDA, CDR2 SQIVND (reference sequence). Trimming stripped 4 bases from V and 2 bases from J, with 15 bases between. This CDR3 comprises 15 residues. The CDR3 is CASSNTGVIPYEQYF. The CDR3 bases are TGTGCCAGTAGTAATACCGGGGTCATCCCCTACGAGCAGTACTTC.

This clone was observed a few times. This chain links TRBV18 with TRBJ2-5, with 14 nucleotides matching TRBD2. This CDR3 is built from 18 residues. CDR1 is KGHSH, CDR2 LQKENI, per germline. The trim removed 0 bases at V and 5 bases at J, leaving 8 bases unmatched. The DNA of the CDR3 is TGTGCCAGCTCACCACCCGGACTAGCGGGGGGCTACCGGGAGACCCAGTACTTC. This codes for CASSPPGLAGGYRETQYF.

The chain combines TRBV11-2 with TRBJ1-4; no firm D call. The CDR3 runs to 13 residues. The V gene's germline CDR1 is SGHAT and CDR2 FQNNGV. The V end lost 3 bases, the J end lost 4 bases, and 6 bases lay between the germline ends. The CDR3 is CASSFGVNEKLFF. The CDR3 DNA sequence: TGTGCCAGCAGCTTCGGTGTTAATGAAAAACTGTTTTTT.

The CDR3 DNA is TGTGCCAGTAGTATAGGACAGACCACAGATACGCAGTATTTT. This translates into CASSIGQTTDTQYF. The J gene is TRBJ2-3, the V gene TRBV19; D might be TRBD1 (5 bases). The length of the CDR3 is 14 residues. Per germline, CDR1 LNHDA and CDR2 SQIVND (reference sequence). Trimming pared 1 base from V and 2 bases from J, leaving 7 bases between.